This T cell receptor (beta chain) originates from a study of monozygotic twins with inflammatory bowel disease (dated by TCRdb to 2018 to 2020). As for the study more broadly: A total of some 30 monozygotic twin pairs were included in the full study, comprising nine German pairs (four IBD-concordant, five IBD-discordant) and 19 IBD-discordant Danish pairs. Within discordant pairs, disease-associated traits were sought mainly by comparing IBD patients with their genetically identical healthy co-twins. Each individual had, on average, about 151 000 unique TCRalpha sequences and 181 000 unique TCRbeta sequences available for analysis.

A roughly 2.5 ml peripheral blood sample was drawn into PAXgene tubes per donor and stored at -80°C. Without T cell sorting, total RNA was isolated from whole blood using the PAXgene blood miRNA kit on an automated QIAcube. Peripheral blood from monozygotic twin pairs, either concordant or discordant for inflammatory bowel disease, underwent deep TCRalpha and TCRbeta repertoire profiling that used unique molecular barcoding. Smoking habits were recorded for all twin pairs, and each individual was classified as a current, former or never smoker. The method behind the library was 5' RACE. Each TCR library was prepared from about 3.5 ug of total RNA. For each sample, cDNA synthesis was carried out in eight separate reactions using SMARTScribe reverse transcriptase. Unique molecular identifiers containing a 6-nucleotide sample barcode were introduced through template switching during cDNA synthesis. TCRalpha and TCRbeta cDNA was amplified by two nested PCRs of 16 and 9 cycles, with bead purification after each PCR. Before amplification, cDNA was treated with uracil DNA-glycosylase and purified using the QIAquick PCR purification kit. The second PCR added Illumina TruSeq-compatible adapters along with sample-specific barcodes. Library quality and concentration were checked on TapeStation and Qubit, and libraries were pooled at roughly 5 ng each. Sequencing of pooled libraries was carried out on an Illumina HiSeq2500 single-index Rapid Run using 2 x 100 bp reads and custom sequencing primers. The source study handled its data this way. MiGEC version 1.2.6 was used for UMI-based consensus assembly, which corrected PCR and sequencing errors. MiXCR version 2.1.1 was used for V(D)J alignment, clonotype assembly and CDR3 extraction. Gene usage, clonotype sharing and MAIT/NKT TCR abundance were normalised by analysing the top 1000, 10 000 and 20 000 clonotypes per sample. After downsampling to 27 000 UMIs, diversity was calculated as the inverse Simpson index using the vegan R package. Paired Mann-Whitney U tests were applied to discordant twin pairs, and Benjamini-Hochberg correction was used for multiple testing. TCRdb reprocessed the raw reads; every CDR3 protein sequence is a single record, and DNA is not supplied. The V and J calls come from TCRdb's annotation, not from the publication. This specimen's table enumerates more than 350,000 distinct CDR3 sequences. About 2.6% of the sample is in the top ten clones.

Broader findings and caveats from the paper: Differing immunosuppressive treatments among patients may have added background noise and inter-individual variability to the repertoires. Fewer clonotypes were shared with other individuals by IBD patients than by healthy twins, most markedly in patients showing signs of disease activity. Distinction between different T cell subtypes could not be achieved in the analysis. No single strong signal or clonotype linked to IBD turned up in the results, so the idea that one exists was not supported. IBD patients had lower TCRbeta repertoire diversity, measured by the inverse Simpson index, than their healthy co-twins. No difference in repertoire similarity was observed between concordant and discordant twins, possibly owing to limited statistical power.

In the case of this clonotype: The antigen it binds to is not known.

The CDR3 runs 14 amino acids, cysteine and phenylalanine included. There is no recorded DNA. The rearranged segments are TRBV12-3 or TRBV12-4 and TRBJ2-1; TCRdb's D call of TRBD2 is untestable without DNA. This clonotype was sampled from a human donor with ulcerative colitis or Crohn's disease, or a healthy co-twin of an affected twin (not recorded which). Material: blood. CDR3 sequence: CASRPSGSHNEQFF.